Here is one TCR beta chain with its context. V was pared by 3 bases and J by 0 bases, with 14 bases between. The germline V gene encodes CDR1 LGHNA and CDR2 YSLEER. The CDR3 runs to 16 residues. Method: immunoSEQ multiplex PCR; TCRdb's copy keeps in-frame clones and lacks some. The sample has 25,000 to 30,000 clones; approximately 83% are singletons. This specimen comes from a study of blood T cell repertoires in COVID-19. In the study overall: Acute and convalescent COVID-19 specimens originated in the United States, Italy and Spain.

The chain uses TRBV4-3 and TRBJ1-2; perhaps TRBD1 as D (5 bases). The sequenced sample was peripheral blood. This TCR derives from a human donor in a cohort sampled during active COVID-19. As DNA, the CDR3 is TGCGCCAGCAGCCAGACTGTGGGGGGGTCTAACTATGGCTACACCTTC. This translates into CASSQTVGGSNYGYTF.